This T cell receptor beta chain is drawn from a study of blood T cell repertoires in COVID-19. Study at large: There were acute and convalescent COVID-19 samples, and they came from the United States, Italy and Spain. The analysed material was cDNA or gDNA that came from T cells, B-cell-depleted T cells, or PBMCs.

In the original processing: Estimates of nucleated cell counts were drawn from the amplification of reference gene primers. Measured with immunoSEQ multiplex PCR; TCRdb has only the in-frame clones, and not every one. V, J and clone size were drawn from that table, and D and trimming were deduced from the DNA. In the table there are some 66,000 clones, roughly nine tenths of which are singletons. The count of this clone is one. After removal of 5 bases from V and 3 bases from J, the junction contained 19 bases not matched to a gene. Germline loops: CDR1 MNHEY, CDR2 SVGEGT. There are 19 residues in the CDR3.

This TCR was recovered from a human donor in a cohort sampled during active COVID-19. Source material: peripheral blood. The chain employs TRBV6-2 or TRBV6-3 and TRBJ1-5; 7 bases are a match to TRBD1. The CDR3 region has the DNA TGTGCCAGCAGTCCACTACCAACGACCGGACAGGTTTTCAATCAGCCCCAGCATTTT. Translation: CASSPLPTTGQVFNQPQHF.